These 18 T cell receptor beta chains share one sample of origin, sequenced in a study of chemoradiotherapy in HPV16-positive cancers. TCRdb keeps only in-frame clones here, not all; method: immunoSEQ multiplex PCR. The table records tens of thousands of clones, approximately 80% of them present only once. Source: blood, taken from a patient who underwent chemoradiotherapy. These receptors came from a human donor with HPV-associated anogenital cancer.

The CDR3 sequence is CASSLVGTANYEQYF. The CDR3 DNA follows: TGTGCCAGCAGTTTGGTCGGGACGGCAAACTACGAGCAGTACTTC. The rearrangement joins TRBV27 to TRBJ2-7; D assignment may be TRBD1 or TRBD2 (5 bases each). This CDR3 is 15 amino acids long. CDR1 and CDR2 (germline): MNHEY, SMNVEV (reference sequence). Between the trimmed V and J ends, which lost 3 bases and 3 bases, there was a span of 15 bases.

The chain couples TRBV6-5 to TRBJ2-7, with D unclear. V dropped 6 bases and J dropped 0 bases, with 15 bases sitting between them. The CDR3 loop spans 15 amino acids. Germline V gene sequence: CDR1 MNHEY, CDR2 SVGAGI. The CDR3 reads CASRIGRQYSYEQYF. DNA for the CDR3: TGTGCCAGCAGAATCGGACGGCAGTACTCCTACGAGCAGTACTTC.

The V gene is TRBV5-6, the J gene TRBJ2-6, with D perhaps matching TRBD1 or TRBD2 (5 bases each). Trimming took off 0 bases at V and 8 bases at J, with 9 bases between the two ends. Germline CDR1 SGHDT, CDR2 YYEEEE. The CDR3 length is 14 residues. The DNA for the CDR3 is TGTGCCAGCAGCTTGGGGGGGAGCCCCAACGTCCTGACTTTC. Protein: CASSLGGSPNVLTF.

The chain has TRBV7-2 and TRBJ2-1, with 10 bases that match TRBD2. The trim removed 4 bases at V and 0 bases at J, leaving 0 bases unmatched. Per the germline V gene, CDR1 is SGHTA and CDR2 is FQGNSA. The CDR3 loop spans 15 amino acids. The CDR3 loop reads CASSSSGGSYNEQFF. CDR3 bases: TGTGCCAGCAGCTCTAGCGGGGGCTCCTACAATGAGCAGTTCTTC. Filled out from reference TRBV7-2 and TRBJ2-1, the complete variable domain reads GAGVSQSPSNKVTEKGKDVELRCDPISGHTALYWYRQSLGQGLEFLIYFQGNSAPDKSGLPSDRFSAERTGGSVSTLTIQRTQQEDSAVYLCASSSSGGSYNEQFFGPGTRLTVL.

The CDR3 coding sequence is TGTGCCAGCGGAAAGGGGGCCCTGGATGAAAAACTGTTTTTT. Translated: CASGKGALDEKLFF. The V and J genes are TRBV2 and TRBJ1-4; 7 nucleotides agree with TRBD1. V trimming: 8 bases; J trimming: 6 bases; junction bases outside the gene matches: 9. CDR3 size: 14 residues. Germline CDR1 and CDR2: SNHLY and FYNNEI.

The V call is TRBV5-1, the J call TRBJ2-3; weak D call: TRBD1 (5 bases). Germline V gene lookup returns CDR1 SGHRS and CDR2 YFSETQ. Trimming left V 1 base short and J 0 bases short, with 9 bases between. This CDR3 spans 15 amino acids. DNA of the CDR3: TGCGCCAGCAGCTTGCAGGGATTAAGCACAGATACGCAGTATTTT. The encoded protein is CASSLQGLSTDTQYF. Complete variable domain (other parts from reference TRBV5-1 and TRBJ2-3): KAGVTQTPRYLIKTRGQQVTLSCSPISGHRSVSWYQQTPGQGLQFLFEYFSETQRNKGNFPGRFSGRQFSNSRSEMNVSTLELGDSALYLCASSLQGLSTDTQYFGPGTRLTVL.

This chain links TRBV10-2 with TRBJ2-5; D may be TRBD2 (6 bases). The CDR3 has 13 amino acids. Per germline, CDR1 WSHSY and CDR2 SAAADI. V shed 7 bases and J shed 3 bases, with 12 bases lying between them. Here the CDR3 reads CASMRGGEETQYF. DNA for the CDR3: TGCGCCAGCATGCGCGGCGGGGAAGAGACCCAGTACTTC.

J is TRBJ1-2 and V is TRBV5-6, with 8 bases matching TRBD1. Germline CDR1 and CDR2: SGHDT and YYEEEE. CDR3 length equals 14 residues. V was clipped by 4 bases and J by 3 bases; unmatched bases: 5. CDR3 sequence: CASSPLTGDYGYTF. The CDR3 DNA sequence: TGTGCCAGCAGCCCCCTGACAGGGGACTATGGCTACACCTTC.

The V gene is TRBV13, the J gene TRBJ1-2; 7 bases align to TRBD1. This CDR3 contains 15 residues. Germline CDR1 reads PRHDT; CDR2 reads FYEKMQ (reference sequence). The junction had 6 bases not matched to a gene; V was cut back by 4 bases and J by 1 base. The CDR3 DNA reads as TGTGCCAGCAGCTCTCGACAGGGACTTAACTATGGCTACACCTTC. Amino acid sequence: CASSSRQGLNYGYTF.

The chain employs TRBV14 and TRBJ2-3; 8 positions agree with TRBD2. Germline V CDR1 and CDR2: SGHDN, FVKESK. The length of the CDR3 is 17 residues. V trimming: 0 bases; J trimming: 3 bases; junction bases outside the gene matches: 8. The DNA of the CDR3 is TGTGCCAGCAGCCAAGAAACGGGGGGGGTCCTTACAGATACGCAGTATTTT. Amino acids: CASSQETGGVLTDTQYF.

This chain uses TRBV30 with TRBJ1-4; D is ambiguous. Germline lookup yields CDR1 GTSNPN and CDR2 SVGIG (reference sequence). V lost 1 base and J 4 bases, leaving 7 bases between the germline ends. CDR3 length: 13 residues. Here the CDR3 DNA reads TGTGCCTGGAGTGCCCAGAGTAATGAAAAACTGTTTTTT. Protein: CAWSAQSNEKLFF.

The chain links TRBV30 to TRBJ1-5; D not certain. The germline gives CDR1 GTSNPN, CDR2 SVGIG (reference sequence). The CDR3 length is 13 residues. The V and J ends lost 1 base and 2 bases respectively, with 6 bases between them. The CDR3 is CAWSGTGNQPQHF. CDR3 DNA: TGTGCCTGGAGTGGGACGGGCAATCAGCCCCAGCATTTT.

This clone was seen just once. The rearrangement links TRBV7-3 to TRBJ2-6; D uncertain. CDR1 and CDR2 (germline): SGHTA, FQGTGA. The CDR3 has 14 residues. V shed 3 bases and J shed 4 bases, with 7 bases lying between them. The CDR3, as DNA: TGTGCCAGCAGCTTTTCGGCGGGGGCCAACGTCCTGACTTTC. Protein product: CASSFSAGANVLTF.

V is TRBV30 and J is TRBJ1-1; D is perhaps TRBD1 (6 bases). The V and J ends lost 3 bases and 2 bases respectively, with 13 bases between them. The CDR3 totals 14 residues. Germline V gives CDR1 GTSNPN, CDR2 SVGIG (reference sequence). The CDR3 here is CAWRNSGVNTEAFF. DNA for the CDR3: TGTGCCTGGAGGAACTCAGGGGTAAACACTGAAGCTTTCTTT.

This rearrangement joins TRBV5-1 to TRBJ1-1; TRBD1 is a possible D gene (5 bases). V gave up 4 bases and J gave up 9 bases, with 19 bases separating them. The CDR3 is made up of 14 amino acids. The germline V gene encodes CDR1 SGHRS and CDR2 YFSETQ. CDR3 region: CASSPSRVVDKAFF. CDR3 coding DNA: TGCGCCAGCAGCCCTAGCAGGGTGGTCGATAAAGCTTTCTTT.

The rearrangement uses TRBV10-3 and TRBJ2-1; D is unresolved. Deletions cut 3 bases from V and 5 bases from J, with 11 bases between. CDR1 and CDR2 from the germline V gene are ENHRY and SYGVKD. CDR3 size: 14 residues. CDR3 protein: CAISEQTFHNEQFF. Here the CDR3 DNA reads TGTGCCATCAGTGAACAGACCTTCCACAATGAGCAGTTCTTC.

This chain joins TRBV7-9 and TRBJ2-6; D uncertain. CDR3 size: 15 residues. The germline CDR1 and CDR2 sequences are SEHNR and FQNEAQ (reference sequence). The V and J ends lost 4 bases and 5 bases respectively, with 12 bases between them. CDR3 residues: CASSSQILRANVLTF. CDR3 nucleotide sequence: TGTGCCAGCAGCTCCCAAATACTGAGGGCCAACGTCCTGACTTTC. Combining the CDR3 with reference TRBV7-9 and TRBJ2-6 gives the whole variable domain DTGVSQNPRHKITKRGQNVTFRCDPISEHNRLYWYRQTLGQGPEFLTYFQNEAQLEKSRLLSDRFSAERPKGSFSTLEIQRTEQGDSAMYLCASSSQILRANVLTFGAGSRLTVL.

DNA for the CDR3: TGTGCCAGCAGCTCGGACGGAGGTGGGGTTTACGAGCAGTACTTC. This gives the protein CASSSDGGGVYEQYF. The chain uses TRBV5-4 and TRBJ2-7, with D possibly TRBD2 on 5 matching bases. The CDR3 is 15 amino acids. Deletions cut 3 bases from V and 4 bases from J, with 17 bases between. The germline CDR1 and CDR2 sequences are SGHNT and YYREEE (reference sequence).